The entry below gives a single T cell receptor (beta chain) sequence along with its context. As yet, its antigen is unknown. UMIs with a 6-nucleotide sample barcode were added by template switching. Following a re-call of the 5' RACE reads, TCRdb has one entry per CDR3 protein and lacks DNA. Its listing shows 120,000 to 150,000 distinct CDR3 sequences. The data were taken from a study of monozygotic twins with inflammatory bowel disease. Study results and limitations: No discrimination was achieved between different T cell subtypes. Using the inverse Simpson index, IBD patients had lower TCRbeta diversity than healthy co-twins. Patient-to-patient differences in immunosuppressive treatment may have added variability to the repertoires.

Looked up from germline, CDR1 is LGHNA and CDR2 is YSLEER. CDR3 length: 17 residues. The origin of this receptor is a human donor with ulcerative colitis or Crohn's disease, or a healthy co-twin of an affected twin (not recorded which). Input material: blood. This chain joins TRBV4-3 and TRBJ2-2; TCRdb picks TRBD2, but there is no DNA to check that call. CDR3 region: CARVGGSGGCDTGELFF.